What follows is one T cell receptor beta chain and its context. TCRdb keeps only in-frame clones here, not all; method: immunoSEQ multiplex PCR. Of more than 10,000 clones in the sample, 82% were seen once. The sample comes from a study of sequential checkpoint blockade in melanoma. Study summary: Patients were randomized 1:1 to nivolumab-then-ipilimumab or ipilimumab-then-nivolumab first-line. Both treatment sequences were followed by maintenance nivolumab.

Indicated treatment: randomized to nivolumab then ipilimumab (arm A) or the reverse (arm B). CDR1 is MDHEN and CDR2 is SYDVKM in the germline V gene. The CDR3 runs to 14 residues. V was trimmed by 3 bases and J by 3 bases, leaving 12 bases between them. Sequencing used CD8+ T cells sorted from blood (inferred from file names), obtained from a patient given nivolumab and ipilimumab in sequence. The V call is TRBV28, the J call TRBJ2-7; TRBD2 is a possible D gene (5 bases). This receptor was identified in a human donor with melanoma. The CDR3 protein is CASSFEGEGYEQYF. DNA of the CDR3: TGTGCCAGCAGTTTTGAGGGTGAGGGCTACGAGCAGTACTTC.